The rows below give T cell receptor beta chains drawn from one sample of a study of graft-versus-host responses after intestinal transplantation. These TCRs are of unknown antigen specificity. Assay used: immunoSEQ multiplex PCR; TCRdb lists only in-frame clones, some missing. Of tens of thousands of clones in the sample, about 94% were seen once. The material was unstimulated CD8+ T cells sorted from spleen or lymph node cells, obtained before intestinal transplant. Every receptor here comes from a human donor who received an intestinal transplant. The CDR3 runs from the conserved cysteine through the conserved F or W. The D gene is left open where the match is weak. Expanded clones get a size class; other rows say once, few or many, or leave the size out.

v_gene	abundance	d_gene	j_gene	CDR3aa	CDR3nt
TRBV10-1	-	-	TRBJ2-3	CASSESWGSGSTDTQYF	TGCGCCAGCAGTGAGTCGTGGGGCAGCGGGAGCACAGATACGCAGTATTTT
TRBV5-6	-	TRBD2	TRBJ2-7	CASSSGGTYEQYF	TGTGCCAGCAGCTCGGGGGGAACCTACGAGCAGTACTTC
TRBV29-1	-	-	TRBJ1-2	CSARPGANYGYTF	TGCAGCGCTAGACCCGGGGCCAACTATGGCTACACCTTC
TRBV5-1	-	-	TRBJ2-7	CASSWAGSGSYEQYF	TGCGCCAGCAGCTGGGCCGGCAGCGGCTCCTACGAGCAGTACTTC
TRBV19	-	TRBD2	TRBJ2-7	CASSIGLADYEQYF	TGTGCCAGTAGCATAGGGCTAGCGGATTACGAGCAGTACTTC
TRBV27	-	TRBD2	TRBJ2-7	CASSQLAGLVSEQYF	TGTGCCAGCAGTCAGCTAGCGGGCCTCGTGTCCGAGCAGTACTTC
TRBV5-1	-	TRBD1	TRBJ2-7	CASSLGTGEFYEQYF	TGCGCCAGCAGCTTGGGGACAGGAGAATTCTACGAGCAGTACTTC
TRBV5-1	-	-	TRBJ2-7	CASRAGAGAEQYF	TGCGCCAGCAGGGCAGGGGCAGGGGCCGAGCAGTACTTC
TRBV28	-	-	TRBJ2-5	CATYEGGGKETQYF	TGTGCCACATACGAAGGGGGGGGGAAAGAGACCCAGTACTTC
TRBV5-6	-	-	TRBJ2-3	CASSRASTDTQYF	TGTGCCAGCAGCAGGGCCAGCACAGATACGCAGTATTTT
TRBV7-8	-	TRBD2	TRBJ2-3	CASSLEAGGSTDTQYF	TGTGCCAGCAGCTTAGAGGCGGGAGGGTCGACAGATACGCAGTATTTT
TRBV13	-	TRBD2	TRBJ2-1	CASSSSGREYNEQFF	TGTGCCAGCAGCTCTAGCGGGAGAGAATACAATGAGCAGTTCTTC
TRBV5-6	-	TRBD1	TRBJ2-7	CASSIGQGRYEQYF	TGTGCCAGCAGCATAGGACAGGGGAGATACGAGCAGTACTTC
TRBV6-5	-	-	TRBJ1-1	CASSYWENTEAFF	TGTGCCAGCAGTTACTGGGAGAACACTGAAGCTTTCTTT
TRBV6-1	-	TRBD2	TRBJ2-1	CASSESLASGRKYNEQFF	TGTGCCAGCAGTGAAAGTTTGGCTAGCGGGAGGAAGTACAATGAGCAGTTCTTC
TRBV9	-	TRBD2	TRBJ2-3	CASSGLAGGDTQYF	TGTGCCAGCAGCGGACTAGCGGGAGGGGACACGCAGTATTTT
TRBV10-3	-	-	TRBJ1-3	CAISESEVGPGNTIYF	TGTGCCATCAGTGAGTCGGAGGTGGGACCTGGAAACACCATATATTTT
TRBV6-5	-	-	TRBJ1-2	CASSERGTGFGYTF	TGTGCCAGCAGTGAAAGGGGAACAGGGTTTGGCTACACCTTC
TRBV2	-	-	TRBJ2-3	CASSDSWAPRPLDTQYF	TGTGCCAGCAGTGATTCCTGGGCTCCCCGACCCCTAGATACGCAGTATTTT
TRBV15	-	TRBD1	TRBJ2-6	CATTGGSGANVLTF	TGTGCCACGACAGGGGGCTCTGGGGCCAACGTCCTGACTTTC
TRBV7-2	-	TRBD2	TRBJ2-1	CASSLDLAGVFYNEQFF	TGTGCCAGCAGCTTAGATCTAGCGGGAGTATTCTACAATGAGCAGTTCTTC
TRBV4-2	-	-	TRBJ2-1	CASSQVEGREQFF	TGTGCCAGCAGCCAAGTTGAGGGACGTGAGCAGTTCTTC
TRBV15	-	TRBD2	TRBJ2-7	CATSKEGLADYEQYF	TGTGCCACCAGTAAAGAGGGTCTAGCGGACTACGAGCAGTACTTC
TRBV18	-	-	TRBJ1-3	CASSRGRFGGVPSSGNTIYF	TGTGCCAGCTCACGCGGGAGGTTTGGGGGGGTCCCGAGCTCTGGAAACACCATATATTTT
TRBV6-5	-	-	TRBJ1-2	CASSYDGLYGYTF	TGTGCCAGCAGTTACGACGGCTTATATGGCTACACCTTC
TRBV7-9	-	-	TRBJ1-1	CASSGHQGSTEAFF	TGTGCCAGCAGCGGTCATCAAGGGAGCACTGAAGCTTTCTTT
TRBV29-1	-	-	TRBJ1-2	CSCVGDTEDLSYGYTF	TGCAGCTGCGTAGGGGACACTGAGGACCTTTCATATGGCTACACCTTC
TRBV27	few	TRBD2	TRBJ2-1	CASSFWLAGGYGNEQFF	TGTGCCAGCAGTTTTTGGCTAGCGGGAGGGTATGGTAATGAGCAGTTCTTC
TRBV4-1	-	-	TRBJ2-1	CASSQDHAGSSYNGQFF	TGCGCCAGCAGCCAAGACCATGCGGGTAGCTCCTACAATGGGCAGTTCTTC